This TCR beta chain was identified in a study of T-cell reconstitution after alpha-beta-depleted transplantation in children. TCRbeta library construction was performed incorporating unique molecular identifiers. TCRdb analysed the PCR reads with MiXCR anew, one entry per CDR3 protein. The sample has about 250,000 distinct CDR3 sequences; about 24% are singletons. V was pared by 5 bases and J by 0 bases, with 4 bases of the junction left unmatched. CDR1 is MDHEN, CDR2 SYDVKM, per germline. CDR3 length equals 15 residues. There are a few counts of this clonotype. Sequencing used PBMCs, mostly from graft donor cells, obtained 360 days after TCRalphabeta/CD19-depleted stem cell transplant. The chain combines TRBV28 with TRBJ2-4, with 7 nucleotides matching TRBD1. The clonotype was recovered from a female patient aged 2-9 years who had a stem cell transplant for congenital amegakaryocytic thrombocytopenia, so the T cells may come from the graft donor. Here the CDR3 DNA reads TGTGCCAGCAGTCTTCCAGGGGGAGCCAAAAACATTCAGTACTTC. Protein: CASSLPGGAKNIQYF.